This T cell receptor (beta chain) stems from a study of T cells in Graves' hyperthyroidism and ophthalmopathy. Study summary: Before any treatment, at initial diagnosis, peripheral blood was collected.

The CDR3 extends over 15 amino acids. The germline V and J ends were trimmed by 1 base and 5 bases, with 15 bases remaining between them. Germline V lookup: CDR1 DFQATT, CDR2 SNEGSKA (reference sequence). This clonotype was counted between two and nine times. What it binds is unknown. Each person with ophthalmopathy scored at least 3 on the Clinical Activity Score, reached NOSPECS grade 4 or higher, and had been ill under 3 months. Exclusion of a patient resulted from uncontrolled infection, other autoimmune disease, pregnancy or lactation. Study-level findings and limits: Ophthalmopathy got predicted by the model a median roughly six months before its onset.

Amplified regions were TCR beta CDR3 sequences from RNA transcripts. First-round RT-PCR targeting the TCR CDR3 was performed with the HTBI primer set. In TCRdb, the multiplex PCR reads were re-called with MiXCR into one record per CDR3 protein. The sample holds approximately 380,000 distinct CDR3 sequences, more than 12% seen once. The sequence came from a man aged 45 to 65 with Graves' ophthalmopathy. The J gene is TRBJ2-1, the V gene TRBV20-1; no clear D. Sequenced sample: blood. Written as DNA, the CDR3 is TGCAGTGCTAGAGTATTAGGCTCTCCAAACAATGAGCAGTTCTTC. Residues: CSARVLGSPNNEQFF.